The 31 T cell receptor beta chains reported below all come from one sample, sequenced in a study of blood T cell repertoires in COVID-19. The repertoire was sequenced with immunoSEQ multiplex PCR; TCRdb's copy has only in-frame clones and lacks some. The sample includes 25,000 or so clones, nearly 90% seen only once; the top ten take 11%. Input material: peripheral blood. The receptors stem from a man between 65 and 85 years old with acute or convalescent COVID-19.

CDR3 in DNA: TGTGCCAGCAGCCCCCCCTCTAGCGGATCCTACGAGCAGTACTTC. Its translation: CASSPPSSGSYEQYF. V and J are TRBV6-6 and TRBJ2-7; TRBD2 agrees at 7 bases. Unmatched junction bases numbered 9, after V lost 6 bases and J lost 1 base. CDR3 length equals 15 residues. Germline V lookup: CDR1 MNHNY, CDR2 SVGAGI (reference sequence).

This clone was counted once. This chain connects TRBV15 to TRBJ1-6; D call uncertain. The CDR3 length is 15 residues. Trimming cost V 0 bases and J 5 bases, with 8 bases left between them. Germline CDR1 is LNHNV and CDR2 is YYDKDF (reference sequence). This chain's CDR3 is CATSRERADNSPLHF. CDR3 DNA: TGTGCCACCAGCAGAGAGAGAGCCGATAATTCACCCCTCCACTTT. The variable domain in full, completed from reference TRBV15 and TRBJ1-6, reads DAMVIQNPRYQVTQFGKPVTLSCSQTLNHNVMYWYQQKSSQAPKLLFHYYDKDFNNEADTPDNFQSRRPNTSFCFLDIRSPGLGDTAMYLCATSRERADNSPLHFGNGTRLTVT.

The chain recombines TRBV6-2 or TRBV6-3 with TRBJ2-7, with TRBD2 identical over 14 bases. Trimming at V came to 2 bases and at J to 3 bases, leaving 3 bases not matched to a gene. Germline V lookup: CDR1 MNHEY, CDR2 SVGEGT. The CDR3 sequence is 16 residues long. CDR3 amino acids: CASSYTGLAGDYEQYF. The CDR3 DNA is TGTGCCAGCAGTTACACGGGACTAGCGGGAGACTACGAGCAGTACTTC.

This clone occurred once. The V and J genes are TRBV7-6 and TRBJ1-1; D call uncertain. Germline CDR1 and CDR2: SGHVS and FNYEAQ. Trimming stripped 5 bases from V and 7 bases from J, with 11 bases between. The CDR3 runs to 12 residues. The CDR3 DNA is TGTGCCAGCAGCCACCGTCCCGGTGAAGCTTTCTTT. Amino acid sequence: CASSHRPGEAFF. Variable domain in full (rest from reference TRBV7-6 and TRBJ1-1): GAGVSQSPRYKVTKRGQDVALRCDPISGHVSLYWYRQALGQGPEFLTYFNYEAQQDKSGLPNDRFSAERPEGSISTLTIQRTEQRDSAMYRCASSHRPGEAFFGQGTRLTVV.

Here the CDR3 reads CSASSGGVGEETQYF. The CDR3 bases are TGCAGTGCTAGTTCCGGGGGTGTGGGTGAGGAGACCCAGTACTTC. The rearrangement links TRBV20-1 to TRBJ2-5; tentatively, D is TRBD2 (6 bases). The CDR3 spans 15 residues. Per the germline V gene, CDR1 is DFQATT and CDR2 is SNEGSKA (reference sequence). Trimming removed 3 bases at V and 5 bases at J, with 19 bases between.

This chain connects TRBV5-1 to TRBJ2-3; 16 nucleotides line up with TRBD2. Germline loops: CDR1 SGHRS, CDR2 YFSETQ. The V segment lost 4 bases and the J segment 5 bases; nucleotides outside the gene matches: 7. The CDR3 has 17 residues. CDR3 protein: CASSAGTSGRAVDTQYF. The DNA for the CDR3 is TGCGCCAGCAGCGCCGGGACTAGCGGGAGGGCCGTAGATACGCAGTATTTT.

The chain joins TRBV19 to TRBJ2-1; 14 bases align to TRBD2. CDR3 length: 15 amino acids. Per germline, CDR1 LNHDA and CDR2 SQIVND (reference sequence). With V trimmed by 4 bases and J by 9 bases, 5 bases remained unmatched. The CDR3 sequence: CASSTGTSGSGEQFF. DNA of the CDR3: TGTGCCAGTAGTACGGGGACTAGCGGGAGCGGTGAGCAGTTCTTC.

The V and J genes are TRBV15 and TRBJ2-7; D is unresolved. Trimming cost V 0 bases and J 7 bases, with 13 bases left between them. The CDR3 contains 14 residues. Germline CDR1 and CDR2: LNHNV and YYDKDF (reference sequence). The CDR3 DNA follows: TGTGCCACCAGCAGAGATTGGCAGGATGGGGAGCAGTACTTC. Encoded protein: CATSRDWQDGEQYF.

The CDR3 region has the DNA TGTGCCAGCTCACCTTGGGCCCCACGCTCCTATAATTCACCCCTCCACTTT. Residues: CASSPWAPRSYNSPLHF. The gene calls are TRBV18 and TRBJ1-6; D is undetermined. Germline lookup yields CDR1 KGHSH and CDR2 LQKENI. CDR3 length: 17 amino acids. V lost 3 bases and J lost 0, with 12 bases in between.

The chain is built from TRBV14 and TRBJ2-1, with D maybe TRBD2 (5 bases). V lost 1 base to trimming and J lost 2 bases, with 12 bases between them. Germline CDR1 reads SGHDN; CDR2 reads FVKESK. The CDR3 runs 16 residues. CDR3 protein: CASSQASPGTYNEQFF. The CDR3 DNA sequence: TGTGCCAGCAGCCAAGCGAGCCCCGGGACCTACAATGAGCAGTTCTTC. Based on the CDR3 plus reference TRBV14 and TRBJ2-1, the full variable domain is EAGVTQFPSHSVIEKGQTVTLRCDPISGHDNLYWYRRVMGKEIKFLLHFVKESKQDESGMPNNRFLAERTGGTYSTLKVQPAELEDSGVYFCASSQASPGTYNEQFFGPGTRLTVL.

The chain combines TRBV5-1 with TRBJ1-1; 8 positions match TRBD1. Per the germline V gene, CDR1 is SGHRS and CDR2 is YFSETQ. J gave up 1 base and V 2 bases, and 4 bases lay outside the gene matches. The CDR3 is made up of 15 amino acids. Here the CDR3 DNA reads TGCGCCAGCAGCTTCCCCGGGACAGGGAACACTGAAGCTTTCTTT. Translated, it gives CASSFPGTGNTEAFF.

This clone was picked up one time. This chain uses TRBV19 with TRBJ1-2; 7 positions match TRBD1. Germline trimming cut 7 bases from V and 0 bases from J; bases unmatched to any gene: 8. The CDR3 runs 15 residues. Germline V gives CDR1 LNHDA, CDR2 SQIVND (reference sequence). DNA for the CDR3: TGTGCCAGTACCCCAGGGGGTGGGTCTAACTATGGCTACACCTTC. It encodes CASTPGGGSNYGYTF. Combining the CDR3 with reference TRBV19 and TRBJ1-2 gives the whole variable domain DGGITQSPKYLFRKEGQNVTLSCEQNLNHDAMYWYRQDPGQGLRLIYYSQIVNDFQKGDIAEGYSVSREKKESFPLTVTSAQKNPTAFYLCASTPGGGSNYGYTFGSGTRLTVV.

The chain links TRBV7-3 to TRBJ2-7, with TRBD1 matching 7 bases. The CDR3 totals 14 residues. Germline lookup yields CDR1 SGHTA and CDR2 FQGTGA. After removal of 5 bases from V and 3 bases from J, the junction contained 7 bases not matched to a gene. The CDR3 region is CASSNHRDSYEQYF. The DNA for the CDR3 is TGTGCCAGCAGCAATCACCGGGACAGCTACGAGCAGTACTTC.

The DNA of the CDR3 is TGTGCCAGCAGTTTATCTGGGACAGGGAAAGAGCCCCAGCATTTT. It codes for CASSLSGTGKEPQHF. The genes are TRBV27 and TRBJ1-5; 9 nucleotides line up with TRBD1. Germline CDR1 MNHEY, CDR2 SMNVEV (reference sequence). The CDR3 extends over 15 amino acids. V was pared by 0 bases and J by 8 bases, with 5 bases of the junction left unmatched.

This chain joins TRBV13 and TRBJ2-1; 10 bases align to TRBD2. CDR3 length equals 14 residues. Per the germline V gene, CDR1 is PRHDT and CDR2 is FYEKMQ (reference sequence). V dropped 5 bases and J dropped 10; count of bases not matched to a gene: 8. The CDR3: CASSPGLADTEQFF. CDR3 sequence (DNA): TGTGCCAGCAGCCCCGGACTAGCGGATACGGAGCAGTTCTTC. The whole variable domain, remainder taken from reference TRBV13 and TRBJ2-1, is AAGVIQSPRHLIKEKRETATLKCYPIPRHDTVYWYQQGPGQDPQFLISFYEKMQSDKGSIPDRFSAQQFSDYHSELNMSSLELGDSALYFCASSPGLADTEQFFGPGTRLTVL.

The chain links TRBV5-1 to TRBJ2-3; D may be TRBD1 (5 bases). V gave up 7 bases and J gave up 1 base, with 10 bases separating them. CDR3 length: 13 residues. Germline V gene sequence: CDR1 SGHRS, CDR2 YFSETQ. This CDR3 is CASGQTGTDTQYF. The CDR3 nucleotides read TGCGCCAGCGGCCAGACAGGCACAGATACGCAGTATTTT. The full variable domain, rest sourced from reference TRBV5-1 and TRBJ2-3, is KAGVTQTPRYLIKTRGQQVTLSCSPISGHRSVSWYQQTPGQGLQFLFEYFSETQRNKGNFPGRFSGRQFSNSRSEMNVSTLELGDSALYLCASGQTGTDTQYFGPGTRLTVL.

CDR3 in amino acids: CATARTGGLGEKLFF. The CDR3 nucleotides are TGTGCCACTGCCAGGACAGGGGGCTTGGGTGAAAAACTGTTTTTT. This sequence joins TRBV28 and TRBJ1-4, with 11 bases fitting TRBD1. Germline trimming cut 10 bases from V and 7 bases from J; bases unmatched to any gene: 11. CDR1 is MDHEN and CDR2 is SYDVKM in the germline V gene. The CDR3 consists of 15 residues.

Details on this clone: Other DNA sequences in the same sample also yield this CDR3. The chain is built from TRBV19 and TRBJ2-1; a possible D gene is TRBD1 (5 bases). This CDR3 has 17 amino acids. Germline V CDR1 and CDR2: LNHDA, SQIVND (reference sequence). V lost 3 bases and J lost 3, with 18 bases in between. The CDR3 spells CASSIRALTLSYNEQFF. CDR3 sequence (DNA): TGTGCCAGTAGTATCAGGGCCCTGACCCTCAGCTACAATGAGCAGTTCTTC.

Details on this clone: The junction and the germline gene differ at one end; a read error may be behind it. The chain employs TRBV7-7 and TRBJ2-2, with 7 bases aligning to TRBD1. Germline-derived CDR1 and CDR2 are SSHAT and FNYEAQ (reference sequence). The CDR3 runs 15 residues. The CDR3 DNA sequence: TGTGCTAGCAGACGGGACAGTTCGAACACCGGGGAGCTGTTTTTT. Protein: CASRRDSSNTGELFF.

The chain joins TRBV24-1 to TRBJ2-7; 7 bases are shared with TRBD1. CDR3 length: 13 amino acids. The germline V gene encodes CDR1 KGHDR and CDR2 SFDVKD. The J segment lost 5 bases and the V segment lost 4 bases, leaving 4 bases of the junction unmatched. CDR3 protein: CATSDTDRDEQYF. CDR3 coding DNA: TGTGCCACCAGTGACACAGACAGGGACGAGCAGTACTTC.

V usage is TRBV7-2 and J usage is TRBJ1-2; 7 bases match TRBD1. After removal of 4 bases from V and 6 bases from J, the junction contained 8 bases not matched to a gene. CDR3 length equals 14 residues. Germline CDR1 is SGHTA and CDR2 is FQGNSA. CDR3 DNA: TGTGCCAGCAGCTCCTCCGGGACAGTAAATGGCTACACCTTC. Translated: CASSSSGTVNGYTF.

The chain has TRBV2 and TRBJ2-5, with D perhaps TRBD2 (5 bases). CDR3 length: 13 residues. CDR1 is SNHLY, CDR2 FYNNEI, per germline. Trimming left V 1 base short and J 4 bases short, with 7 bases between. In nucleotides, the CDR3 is TGTGCCAGCAGTGAAGTCGAGGGAGAGACCCAGTACTTC. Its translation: CASSEVEGETQYF.

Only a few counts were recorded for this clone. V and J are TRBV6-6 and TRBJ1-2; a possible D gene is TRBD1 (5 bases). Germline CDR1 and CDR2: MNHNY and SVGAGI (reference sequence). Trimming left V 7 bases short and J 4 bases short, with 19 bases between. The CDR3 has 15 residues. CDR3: CASTRRAGDAYGYTF. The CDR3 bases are TGTGCCAGCACCCGGCGGGCGGGGGACGCCTATGGCTACACCTTC.

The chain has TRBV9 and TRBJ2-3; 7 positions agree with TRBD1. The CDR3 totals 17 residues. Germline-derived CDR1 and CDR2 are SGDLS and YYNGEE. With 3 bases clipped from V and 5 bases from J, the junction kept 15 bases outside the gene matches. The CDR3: CASSEGVLEGAVDTQYF. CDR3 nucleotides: TGTGCCAGCAGCGAGGGGGTTTTAGAGGGGGCCGTAGATACGCAGTATTTT.

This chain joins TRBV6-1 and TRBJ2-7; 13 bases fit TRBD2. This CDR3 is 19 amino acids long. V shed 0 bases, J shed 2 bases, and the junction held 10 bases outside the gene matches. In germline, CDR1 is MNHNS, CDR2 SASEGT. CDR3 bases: TGTGCCAGCAGTGAAGCCGTCAGGACTAGCGGGAGTATCCCCTACGAGCAGTACTTC. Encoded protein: CASSEAVRTSGSIPYEQYF.

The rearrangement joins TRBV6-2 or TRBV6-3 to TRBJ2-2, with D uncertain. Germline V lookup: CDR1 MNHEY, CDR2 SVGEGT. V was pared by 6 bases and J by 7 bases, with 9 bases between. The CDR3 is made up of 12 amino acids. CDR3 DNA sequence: TGTGCCAGCAGCGGTAGTGGCGGGGAGCTGTTTTTT. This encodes CASSGSGGELFF.

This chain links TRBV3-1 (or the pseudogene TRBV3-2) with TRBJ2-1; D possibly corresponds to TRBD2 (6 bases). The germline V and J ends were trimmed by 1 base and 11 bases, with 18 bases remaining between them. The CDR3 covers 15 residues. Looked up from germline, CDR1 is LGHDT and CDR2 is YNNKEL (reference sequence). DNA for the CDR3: TGTGCCAGCAGCCAAGGGGGGACTCGTCCGGGGAAGCAGTTCTTC. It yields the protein CASSQGGTRPGKQFF.

In DNA, the CDR3 is TGTGCCAGCTCACGGGGACAGATTTCAACTAATGAAAAACTGTTTTTT. As protein: CASSRGQISTNEKLFF. The J gene is TRBJ1-4, the V gene TRBV18; the match to TRBD1 covers 7 bases. Germline lookup yields CDR1 KGHSH and CDR2 LQKENI. Unmatched junction bases numbered 5, after V lost 4 bases and J lost 0 bases. This CDR3 has 16 residues.

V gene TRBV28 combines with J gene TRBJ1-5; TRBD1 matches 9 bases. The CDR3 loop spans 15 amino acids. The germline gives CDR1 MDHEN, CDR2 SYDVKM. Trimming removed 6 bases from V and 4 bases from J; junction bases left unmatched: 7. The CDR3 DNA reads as TGTGCCAGCAGACCTGGACAGGGGTGGAATCAGCCCCAGCATTTT. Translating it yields CASRPGQGWNQPQHF. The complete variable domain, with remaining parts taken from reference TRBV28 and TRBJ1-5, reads DVKVTQSSRYLVKRTGEKVFLECVQDMDHENMFWYRQDPGLGLRLIYFSYDVKMKEKGDIPEGYSVSREKKERFSLILESASTNQTSMYLCASRPGQGWNQPQHFGDGTRLSIL.

The CDR3 nucleotides are TGTGCCAGCAGCTTGGATCGCGGGAGGGCCCACGAGCAGTACTTC. Amino acid sequence: CASSLDRGRAHEQYF. This chain uses TRBV7-9 with TRBJ2-7; 9 positions match TRBD2. From germline, CDR1 is SEHNR and CDR2 FQNEAQ (reference sequence). Unmatched junction bases numbered 8, after V lost 3 bases and J lost 5 bases. The CDR3 is 15 amino acids.

Written as DNA, the CDR3 is TGTGCCAGCAAATGGACAGGGGATACTGAAGCTTTCTTT. Translation gives CASKWTGDTEAFF. The chain links TRBV12-3 or TRBV12-4 to TRBJ1-1; the match to TRBD1 covers 9 bases. The CDR3 is 13 residues long. V was pared by 7 bases and J by 5 bases, with 5 bases of the junction left unmatched.